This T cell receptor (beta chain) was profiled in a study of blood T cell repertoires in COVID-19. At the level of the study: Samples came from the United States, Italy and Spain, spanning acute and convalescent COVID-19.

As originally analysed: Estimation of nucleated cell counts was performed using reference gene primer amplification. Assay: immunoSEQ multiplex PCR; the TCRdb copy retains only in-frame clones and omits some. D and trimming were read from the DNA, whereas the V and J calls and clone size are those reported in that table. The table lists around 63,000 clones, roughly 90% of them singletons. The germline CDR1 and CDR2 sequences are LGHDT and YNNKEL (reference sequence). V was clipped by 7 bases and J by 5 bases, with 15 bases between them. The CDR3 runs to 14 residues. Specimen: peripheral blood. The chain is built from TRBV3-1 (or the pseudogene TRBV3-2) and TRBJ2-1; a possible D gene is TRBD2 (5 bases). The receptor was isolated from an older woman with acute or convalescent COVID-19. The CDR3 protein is CASTRRTEDNEQFF. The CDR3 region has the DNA TGTGCCAGCACCCGAAGGACGGAGGACAATGAGCAGTTCTTC.